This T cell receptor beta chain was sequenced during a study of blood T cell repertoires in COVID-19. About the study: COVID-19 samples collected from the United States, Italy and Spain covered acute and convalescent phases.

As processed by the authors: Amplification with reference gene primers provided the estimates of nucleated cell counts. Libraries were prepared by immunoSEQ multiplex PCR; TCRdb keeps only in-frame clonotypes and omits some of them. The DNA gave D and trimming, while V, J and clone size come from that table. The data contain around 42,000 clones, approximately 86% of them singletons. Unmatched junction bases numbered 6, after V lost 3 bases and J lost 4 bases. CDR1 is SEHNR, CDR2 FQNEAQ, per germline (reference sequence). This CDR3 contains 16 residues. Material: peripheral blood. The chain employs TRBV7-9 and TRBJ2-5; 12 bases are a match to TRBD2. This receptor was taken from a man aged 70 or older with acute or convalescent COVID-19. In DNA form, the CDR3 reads TGTGCCAGCAGCTTGGGGTCGGGACTAGCGGGAGAGACCCAGTACTTC. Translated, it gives CASSLGSGLAGETQYF.